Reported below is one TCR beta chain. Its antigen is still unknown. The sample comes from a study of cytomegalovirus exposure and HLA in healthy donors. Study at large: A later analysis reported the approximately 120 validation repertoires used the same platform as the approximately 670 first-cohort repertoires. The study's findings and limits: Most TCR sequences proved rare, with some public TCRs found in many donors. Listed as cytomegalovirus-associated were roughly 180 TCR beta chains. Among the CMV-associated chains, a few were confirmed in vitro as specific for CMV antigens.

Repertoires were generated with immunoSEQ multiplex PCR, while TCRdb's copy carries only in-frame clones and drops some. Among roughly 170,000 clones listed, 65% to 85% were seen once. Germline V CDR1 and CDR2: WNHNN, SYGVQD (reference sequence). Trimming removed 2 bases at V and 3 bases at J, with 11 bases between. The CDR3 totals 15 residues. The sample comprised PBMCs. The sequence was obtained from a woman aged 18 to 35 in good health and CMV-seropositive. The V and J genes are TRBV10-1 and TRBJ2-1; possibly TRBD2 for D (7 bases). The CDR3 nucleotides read TGCGCCAGCAGTGAGGGGCGGGGGCTCTACAATGAGCAGTTCTTC. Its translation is CASSEGRGLYNEQFF.